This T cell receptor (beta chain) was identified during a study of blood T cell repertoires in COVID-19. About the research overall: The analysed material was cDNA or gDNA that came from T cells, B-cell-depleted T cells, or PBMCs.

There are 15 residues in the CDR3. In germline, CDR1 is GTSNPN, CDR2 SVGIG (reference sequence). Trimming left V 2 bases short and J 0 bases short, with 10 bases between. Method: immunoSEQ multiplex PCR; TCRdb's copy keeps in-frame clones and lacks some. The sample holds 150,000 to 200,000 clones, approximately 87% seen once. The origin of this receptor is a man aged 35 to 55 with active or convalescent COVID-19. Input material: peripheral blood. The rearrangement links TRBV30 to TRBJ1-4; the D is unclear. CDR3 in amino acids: CAWSTHTATNEKLFF. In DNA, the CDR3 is TGTGCCTGGAGTACCCACACCGCAACTAATGAAAAACTGTTTTTT.